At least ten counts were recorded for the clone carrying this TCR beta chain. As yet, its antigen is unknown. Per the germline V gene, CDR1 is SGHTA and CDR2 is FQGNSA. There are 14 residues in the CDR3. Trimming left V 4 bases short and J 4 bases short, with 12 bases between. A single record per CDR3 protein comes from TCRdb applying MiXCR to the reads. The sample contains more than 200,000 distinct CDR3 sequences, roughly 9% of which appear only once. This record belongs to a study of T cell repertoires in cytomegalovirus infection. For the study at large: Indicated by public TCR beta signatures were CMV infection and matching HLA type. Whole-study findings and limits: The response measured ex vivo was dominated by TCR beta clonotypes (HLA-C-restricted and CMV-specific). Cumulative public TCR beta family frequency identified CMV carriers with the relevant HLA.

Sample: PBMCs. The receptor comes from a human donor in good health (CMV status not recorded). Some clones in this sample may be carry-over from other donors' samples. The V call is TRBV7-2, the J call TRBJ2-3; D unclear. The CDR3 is CASSSGRKADTQYF. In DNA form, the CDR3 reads TGTGCCAGCAGCTCCGGTAGAAAGGCAGATACGCAGTATTTT.